This T cell receptor beta chain is from a study of blood T cells in healthy people across ages. A second roughly 7 to 11 cycle PCR used barcoded and J-beta primers. A tag from a template-switch adaptor with 12 random nucleotides marked each cDNA molecule. All samples gave at least 2.5 million CDR3-containing paired-end reads. Via MiXCR, TCRdb re-called the 5' RACE reads, giving one row per CDR3 protein. The top ten clones hold about 2.1% of a sample with roughly 2 million distinct CDR3 sequences, about 49% of them seen once. The CDR3 has 17 residues. Trimming cost V 0 bases and J 2 bases; bases outside gene matches: 7. CDR1 is SGDLS, CDR2 YYNGEE, per germline. Drawing of peripheral blood yielded 8.5 to 10 milliliters from each donor. Each sample had at least 6 million PBMCs isolated.

This sequence joins TRBV9 and TRBJ2-3, with TRBD2 identical over 9 bases. The sequencing input was blood. The TCR comes from a woman between 40 and 50 years old in good health. The CDR3 here is CASSVGIQRGVTDTQYF. In DNA, the CDR3 is TGTGCCAGCAGCGTAGGTATCCAGCGGGGGGTCACAGATACGCAGTATTTT. Combining the CDR3 with reference TRBV9 and TRBJ2-3 gives the whole variable domain DSGVTQTPKHLITATGQRVTLRCSPRSGDLSVYWYQQSLDQGLQFLIQYYNGEERAKGNILERFSAQQFPDLHSELNLSSLELGDSALYFCASSVGIQRGVTDTQYFGPGTRLTVL.